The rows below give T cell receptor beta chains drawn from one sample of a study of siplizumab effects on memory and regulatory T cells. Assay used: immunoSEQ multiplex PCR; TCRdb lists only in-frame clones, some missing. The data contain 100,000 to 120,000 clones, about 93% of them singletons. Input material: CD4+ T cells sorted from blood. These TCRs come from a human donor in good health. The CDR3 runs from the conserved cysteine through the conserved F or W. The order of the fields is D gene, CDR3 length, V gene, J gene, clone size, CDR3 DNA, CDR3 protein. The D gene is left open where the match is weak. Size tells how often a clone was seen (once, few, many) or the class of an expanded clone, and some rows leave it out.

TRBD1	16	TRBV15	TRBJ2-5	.	TGTGCCACCAGCAGAGAGGGACAGGGAGGGAGCGAGACCCAGTACTTC	CATSREGQGGSETQYF
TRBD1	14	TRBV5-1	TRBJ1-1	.	TGCGCCAGCAGCCCTTACAGGGGAGACACTGAAGCTTTCTTT	CASSPYRGDTEAFF
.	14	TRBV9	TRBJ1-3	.	TGTGCCAGCAGCGCCGACGGCGTTGGAAACACCATATATTTT	CASSADGVGNTIYF
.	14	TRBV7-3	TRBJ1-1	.	TGTGCCAGCAACCCCTACGGGGCTGGAACTGAAGCTTTCTTT	CASNPYGAGTEAFF
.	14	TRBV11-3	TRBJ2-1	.	TGTGCCAGCAGCTTAGGAACGGGAAAGTGGGAGCAGTTCTTC	CASSLGTGKWEQFF
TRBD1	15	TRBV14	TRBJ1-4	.	TGTGCCAGCAGCCAAGATTGGGACAGCGATGAAAAACTGTTTTTT	CASSQDWDSDEKLFF
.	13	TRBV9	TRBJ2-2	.	TGTGCCAGCAGCCCCGGCGGCGGCGGGGAGCTGTTTTTT	CASSPGGGGELFF
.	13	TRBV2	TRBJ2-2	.	TGTGCCAGCAACCCCAGCGGGACCGGGGAGCTGTTTTTT	CASNPSGTGELFF
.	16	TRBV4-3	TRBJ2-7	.	TGCGCCAGCAGCCAAGGTTGGTCTAGCGATACCTACGAGCAGTACTTC	CASSQGWSSDTYEQYF
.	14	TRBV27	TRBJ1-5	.	TGTGCCAGCAGTCCCCTGTGGGGCAATCAGCCCCAGCATTTT	CASSPLWGNQPQHF
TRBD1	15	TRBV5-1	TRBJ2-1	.	TGCGCCAGCAGCTTGACAGGGGGCGGGTCCAATGAGCAGTTCTTC	CASSLTGGGSNEQFF
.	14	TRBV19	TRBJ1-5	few	TGTGCCAGTAGTATAGGAGGGGCCCGACAGCCCCAGCATTTT	CASSIGGARQPQHF
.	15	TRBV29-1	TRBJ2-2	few	TGCAGCGTTGAGCCCGGGACCACGAACACCGGGGAGCTGTTTTTT	CSVEPGTTNTGELFF
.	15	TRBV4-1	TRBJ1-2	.	TGCGCCAGCAGCCAAGACAGAAAAGCTAACTATGGCTACACCTTC	CASSQDRKANYGYTF
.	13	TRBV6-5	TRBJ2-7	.	TGTGCCACCAAAACGGGGCTGCTTGGGGAGCAGTACTTC	CATKTGLLGEQYF
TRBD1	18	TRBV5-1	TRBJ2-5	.	TGCGCCAGCAGCTTGGTAGGGGACAGACAGTGGCGGCAAGAGACCCAGTACTTC	CASSLVGDRQWRQETQYF
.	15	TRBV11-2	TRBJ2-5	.	TGTGCCAGCAGCAAGGGAATTTCGGGGCGAGAGACCCAGTACTTC	CASSKGISGRETQYF
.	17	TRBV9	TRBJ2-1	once	TGTGCCAGCAGCGTAGACCACACGGTCCAACAAAGGAATGAGCAGTTCTTC	CASSVDHTVQQRNEQFF
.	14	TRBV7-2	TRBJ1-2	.	TGTGCCAGCAGCTCGAGTGGGGGAAGCTATGGCTACACCTTC	CASSSSGGSYGYTF
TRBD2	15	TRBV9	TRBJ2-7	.	TGTGCCAGCAGCCCTCGACTAGCGAAGGACTACGAGCAGTACTTC	CASSPRLAKDYEQYF
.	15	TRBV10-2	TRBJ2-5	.	TGCGCCAGCAGTGATAATGGACAGAGTAGAGAGACCCAGTACTTC	CASSDNGQSRETQYF
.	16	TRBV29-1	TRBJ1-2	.	TGCAGCGTTGAAGATGGTCCTACAGGGATAGCGCGTGGCTACACCTTC	CSVEDGPTGIARGYTF
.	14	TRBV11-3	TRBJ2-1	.	TGTGCCAGCAGCTTAGGGCAGGGTGGGAATGAGCAGTTCTTC	CASSLGQGGNEQFF
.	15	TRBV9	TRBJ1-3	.	TGTGCCAGCACCCTCCAAGAGGGTGGAGGAAACACCATATATTTT	CASTLQEGGGNTIYF
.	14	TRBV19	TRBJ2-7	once	TGTGCCAGTAGTATGGGCTCAGGGGCCTACGAGCAGTACTTC	CASSMGSGAYEQYF
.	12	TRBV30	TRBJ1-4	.	TGTGCCTCCGAAGGGGGGGGGAGGAAACTGTTTTTT	CASEGGGRKLFF
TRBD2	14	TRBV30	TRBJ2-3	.	TGTGCCTGGAGCCGACGAGCGGGGGGTGATACGCAGTATTTT	CAWSRRAGGDTQYF
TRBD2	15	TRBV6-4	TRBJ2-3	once	TGTGCCACGAGCAGGACTACTAGCGGTACAGATACGCAGTATTTT	CATSRTTSGTDTQYF
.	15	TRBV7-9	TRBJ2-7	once	TGTGCCAGCAGCTTACTCGGGCCCCCTGGGTACGAGCAGTACTTC	CASSLLGPPGYEQYF
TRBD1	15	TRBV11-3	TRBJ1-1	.	TGTGCCAGTACCTCCTTACAGGGGGGAGGCGCTGAAGCTTTCTTT	CASTSLQGGGAEAFF
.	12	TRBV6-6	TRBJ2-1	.	TGTGCCAGCAGGAAGGACTGGAATGAGCAGTTCTTC	CASRKDWNEQFF
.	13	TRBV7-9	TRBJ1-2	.	TGTGCCAGCAGCCCCGGGACACGCTATGGCTACACCTTC	CASSPGTRYGYTF
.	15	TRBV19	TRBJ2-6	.	TGTGCCAGTAGTATCAAGTTCTCTGGGGCCAACGTCCTGACTTTC	CASSIKFSGANVLTF
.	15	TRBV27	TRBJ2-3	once	TGTGCCAGCAGTTTGGCCCACCTCGGACGGGATACGCAGTATTTT	CASSLAHLGRDTQYF
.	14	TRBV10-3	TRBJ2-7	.	TGTGCCATCAGGCAAGACTATAGCTCCTACGAGCAGTACTTC	CAIRQDYSSYEQYF
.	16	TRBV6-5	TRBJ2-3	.	TGTGCCAGCAGTTACGATTGGACAGTTAGCACAGATACGCAGTATTTT	CASSYDWTVSTDTQYF